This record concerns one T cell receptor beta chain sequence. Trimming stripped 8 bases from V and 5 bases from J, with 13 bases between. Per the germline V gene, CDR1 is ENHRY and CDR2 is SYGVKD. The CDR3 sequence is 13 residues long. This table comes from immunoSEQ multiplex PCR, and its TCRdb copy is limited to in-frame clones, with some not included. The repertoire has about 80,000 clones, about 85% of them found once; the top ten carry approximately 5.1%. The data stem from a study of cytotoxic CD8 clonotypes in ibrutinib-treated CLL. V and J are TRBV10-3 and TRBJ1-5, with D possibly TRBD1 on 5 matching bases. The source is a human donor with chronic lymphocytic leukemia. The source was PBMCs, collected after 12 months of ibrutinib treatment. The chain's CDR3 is CAIGEGPHQPQHF. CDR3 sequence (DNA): TGTGCCATCGGGGAGGGACCCCATCAGCCCCAGCATTTT.